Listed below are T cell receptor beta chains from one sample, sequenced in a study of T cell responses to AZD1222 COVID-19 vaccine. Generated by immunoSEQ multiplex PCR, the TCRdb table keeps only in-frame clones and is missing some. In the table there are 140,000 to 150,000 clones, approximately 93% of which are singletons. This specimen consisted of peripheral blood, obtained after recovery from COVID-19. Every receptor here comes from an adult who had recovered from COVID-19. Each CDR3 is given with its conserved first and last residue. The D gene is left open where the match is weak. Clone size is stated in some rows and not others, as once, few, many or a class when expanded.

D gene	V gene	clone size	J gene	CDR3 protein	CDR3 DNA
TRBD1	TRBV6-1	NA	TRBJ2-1	CASSDRQGSYNEQFF	TGTGCCAGCAGTGACCGACAGGGGTCCTACAATGAGCAGTTCTTC
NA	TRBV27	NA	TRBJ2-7	CASSLGHDRSYEQYF	TGTGCCAGCAGTTTAGGGCACGACCGCTCCTACGAGCAGTACTTC
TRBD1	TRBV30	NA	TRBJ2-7	CAWGTGTLYEQYF	TGTGCCTGGGGGACAGGAACCCTTTACGAGCAGTACTTC
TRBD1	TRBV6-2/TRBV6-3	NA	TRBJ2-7	CASSRTGTGDHEQYF	TGTGCCAGCAGTAGAACCGGGACAGGGGACCACGAGCAGTACTTC
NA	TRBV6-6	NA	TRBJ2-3	CASSPIGKGPNFSTDTQYF	TGTGCCAGCAGTCCAATAGGGAAGGGTCCTAACTTTAGCACAGATACGCAGTATTTT
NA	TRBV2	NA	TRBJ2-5	CASSTTRRGTQYF	TGTGCCAGCAGTACTACTAGGAGAGGGACCCAGTACTTC
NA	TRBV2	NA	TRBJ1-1	CASSEGYYGEAFF	TGTGCCAGCAGTGAAGGATACTACGGTGAAGCTTTCTTT
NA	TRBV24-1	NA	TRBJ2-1	CATSDIYAGNEQFF	TGTGCCACCAGTGATATCTACGCCGGCAATGAGCAGTTCTTC
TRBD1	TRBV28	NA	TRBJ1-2	CASSSSPPTLRGPEGYTF	TGTGCCAGCAGCTCCTCCCCACCCACTCTCAGGGGGCCGGAGGGCTACACCTTC
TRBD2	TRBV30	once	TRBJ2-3	CAWTYPQGLATDTQYF	TGTGCCTGGACCTACCCCCAAGGACTAGCTACAGATACGCAGTATTTT
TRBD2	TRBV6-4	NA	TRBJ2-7	CASSDSGLAGRNSSYEQYF	TGTGCCAGCAGTGACTCGGGACTAGCGGGACGCAACAGTTCCTACGAGCAGTACTTC
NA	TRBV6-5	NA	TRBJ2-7	CASSYVAGASLGEQYF	TGTGCCAGCAGTTATGTGGCAGGAGCTTCTCTGGGCGAGCAGTACTTC
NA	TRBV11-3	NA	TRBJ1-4	CASSLKTYATNEKLFF	TGTGCCAGCAGCTTAAAGACCTACGCCACTAATGAAAAACTGTTTTTT
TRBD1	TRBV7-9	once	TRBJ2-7	CASSGQGAYEQYF	TGTGCCAGCAGCGGACAGGGCGCGTACGAGCAGTACTTC
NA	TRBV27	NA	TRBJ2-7	CASSGTGASYEQYF	TGTGCCAGCAGTGGTACAGGAGCGTCCTACGAGCAGTACTTC
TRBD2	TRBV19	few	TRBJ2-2	CASSINGLAGTGELFF	TGTGCCAGTAGTATAAACGGGCTAGCGGGCACCGGGGAGCTGTTTTTT
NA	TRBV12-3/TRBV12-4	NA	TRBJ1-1	CASSFGVSEAFF	TGTGCCAGCAGTTTTGGGGTTAGTGAAGCTTTCTTT
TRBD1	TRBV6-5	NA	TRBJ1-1	CATNRQGITEAFF	TGTGCCACCAATCGACAGGGGATAACTGAAGCTTTCTTT
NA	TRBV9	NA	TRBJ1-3	CASSAFAGNTIYF	TGTGCCAGCAGCGCTTTTGCTGGAAACACCATATATTTT
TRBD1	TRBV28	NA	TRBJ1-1	CASSPWGQLEAFF	TGTGCCAGCAGTCCTTGGGGACAGTTAGAAGCTTTCTTT
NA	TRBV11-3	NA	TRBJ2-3	CASSLVTGPPDTQYF	TGTGCCAGCAGCTTGGTGACAGGACCACCAGATACGCAGTATTTT
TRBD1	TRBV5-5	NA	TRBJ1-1	CASSLVLSGGTEAFF	TGTGCCAGCAGCTTGGTTTTGTCAGGGGGCACTGAAGCTTTCTTT
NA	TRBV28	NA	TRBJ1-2	CASSLLGSTGYTF	TGTGCCAGCAGTTTACTGGGCTCCACTGGCTACACCTTC
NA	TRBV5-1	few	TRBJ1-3	CASSLGLTGNTIYF	TGCGCCAGCAGCTTGGGACTAACTGGAAACACCATATATTTT
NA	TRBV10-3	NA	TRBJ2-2	CAITDLGEDQNTGELFF	TGTGCCATCACCGACCTGGGGGAAGATCAAAACACCGGGGAGCTGTTTTTT
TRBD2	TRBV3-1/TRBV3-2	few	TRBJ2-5	CASSQDRASGRAKVETQYF	TGTGCCAGCAGCCAAGATAGGGCTAGCGGGAGGGCTAAAGTAGAGACCCAGTACTTC
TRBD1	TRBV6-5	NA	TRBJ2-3	CASSPSGGSTDTQYF	TGTGCCAGCAGTCCGTCAGGGGGTAGCACAGATACGCAGTATTTT
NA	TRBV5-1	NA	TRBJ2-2	CASSFLGAGELFF	TGCGCCAGCAGCTTCTTGGGGGCCGGGGAGCTGTTTTTT
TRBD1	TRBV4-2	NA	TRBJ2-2	CASSPDQGANTGELFF	TGTGCCAGCAGCCCGGACCAGGGGGCGAACACCGGGGAGCTGTTTTTT
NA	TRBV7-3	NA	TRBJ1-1	CASSLSGGTEAFF	TGTGCCAGCAGCTTATCTGGGGGCACTGAAGCTTTCTTT
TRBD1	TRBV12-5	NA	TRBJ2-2	CASGLGTGTGELFF	TGTGCTAGTGGTTTGGGGACAGGGACCGGGGAGCTGTTTTTT
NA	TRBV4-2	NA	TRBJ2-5	CASSQDLQQETQYF	TGTGCCAGCAGCCAAGACCTTCAACAAGAGACCCAGTACTTC
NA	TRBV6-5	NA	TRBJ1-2	CASRGTNNGYTF	TGTGCCAGCAGAGGGACGAATAATGGCTACACCTTC
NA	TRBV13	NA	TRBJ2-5	CASSLGGGQETQYF	TGTGCCAGCAGCTTAGGTGGGGGGCAAGAGACCCAGTACTTC
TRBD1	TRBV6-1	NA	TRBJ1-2	CASSDKGQGNGYTF	TGTGCCAGCAGTGATAAGGGACAGGGAAATGGCTACACCTTC
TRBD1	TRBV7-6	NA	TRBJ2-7	CASSPLLLRGQYSYEQYF	TGTGCCAGCAGCCCTCTCCTCCTAAGGGGACAGTACTCCTACGAGCAGTACTTC
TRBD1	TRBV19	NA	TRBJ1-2	CASSRDSRESYGYTF	TGTGCCAGTAGTAGGGACAGTCGAGAATCCTATGGCTACACCTTC
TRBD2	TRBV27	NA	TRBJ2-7	CASSLLKSSGVSYEQYF	TGTGCCAGCAGTTTATTAAAGAGTAGCGGGGTTTCCTACGAGCAGTACTTC
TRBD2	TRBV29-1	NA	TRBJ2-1	CSTATSSNEQFF	TGCAGCACCGCGACTAGCAGCAATGAGCAGTTCTTC
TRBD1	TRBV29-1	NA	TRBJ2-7	CSVERQGTYEQYF	TGCAGCGTTGAGAGACAGGGGACCTACGAGCAGTACTTC
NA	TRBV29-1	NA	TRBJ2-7	CSVVASYEQYF	TGCAGCGTTGTTGCCTCCTACGAGCAGTACTTC
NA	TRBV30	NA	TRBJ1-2	CAWRHGGGYTF	TGTGCCTGGAGGCACGGGGGTGGCTACACCTTC
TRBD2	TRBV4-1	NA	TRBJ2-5	CASSQTFTSDQETQYF	TGCGCCAGCAGCCAAACGTTCACTAGCGACCAAGAGACCCAGTACTTC
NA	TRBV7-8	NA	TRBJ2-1	CASSLGSWGLLYNEQFF	TGTGCCAGCAGCTTAGGTAGTTGGGGACTTTTGTACAATGAGCAGTTCTTC